This T cell receptor beta chain is from a study of STAT5B mutations in CD4+ large granular lymphocyte leukemia. Study-wide results and caveats: Main leukemic clonotypes were patient-specific, but approximately 27% appeared at low frequency elsewhere.

TCRdb's copy holds only in-frame clones and misses some; the assay was immunoSEQ multiplex PCR. This sample has tens of thousands of clones, with more than 80% found just once. This clone was seen more than once but under ten times. The antigen remains unidentified. An end of the junction does not agree with germline; a read error may underlie this. CDR3 length equals 17 residues. CDR1 and CDR2 (germline): LNHDA, SQIVND (reference sequence). V gene TRBV19 combines with J gene TRBJ2-7; 11 bases line up with TRBD2. The origin of this receptor is a human donor in good health. The sample taken for sequencing was CD4+ T cells from blood buffy coats. CDR3 sequence: CASSVEHTGLAEYEQYF. CDR3 coding DNA: TGTGCCAGTAGTGTAGAGCATACGGGACTAGCGGAATACGAGCAGTACTTC.